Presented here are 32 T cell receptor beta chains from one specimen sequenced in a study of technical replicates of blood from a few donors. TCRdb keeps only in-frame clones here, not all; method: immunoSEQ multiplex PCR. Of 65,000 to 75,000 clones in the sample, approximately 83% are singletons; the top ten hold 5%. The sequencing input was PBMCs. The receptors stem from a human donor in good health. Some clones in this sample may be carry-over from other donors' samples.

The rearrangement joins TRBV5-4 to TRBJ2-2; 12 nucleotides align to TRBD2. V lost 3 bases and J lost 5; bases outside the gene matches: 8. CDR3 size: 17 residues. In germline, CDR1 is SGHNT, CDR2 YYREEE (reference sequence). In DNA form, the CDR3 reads TGTGCCAGCAGCTCCCTAGCGGGAGGGCCCCTAACCGGGGAGCTGTTTTTT. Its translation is CASSSLAGGPLTGELFF.

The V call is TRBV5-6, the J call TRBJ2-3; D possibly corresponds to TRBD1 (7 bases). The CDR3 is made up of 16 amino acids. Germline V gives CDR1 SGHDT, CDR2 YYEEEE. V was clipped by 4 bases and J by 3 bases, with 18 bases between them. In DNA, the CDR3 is TGTGCCAGCAGCCCCGGGACAGTCCTAGCGACAGATACGCAGTATTTT. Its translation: CASSPGTVLATDTQYF.

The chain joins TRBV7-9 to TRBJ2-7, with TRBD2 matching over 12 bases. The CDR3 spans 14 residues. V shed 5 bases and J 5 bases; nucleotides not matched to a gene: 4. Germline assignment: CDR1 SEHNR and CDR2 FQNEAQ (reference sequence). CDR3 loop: CASSATSGSDEQYF. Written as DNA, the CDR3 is TGTGCCAGCAGCGCGACTAGCGGGAGCGACGAGCAGTACTTC.

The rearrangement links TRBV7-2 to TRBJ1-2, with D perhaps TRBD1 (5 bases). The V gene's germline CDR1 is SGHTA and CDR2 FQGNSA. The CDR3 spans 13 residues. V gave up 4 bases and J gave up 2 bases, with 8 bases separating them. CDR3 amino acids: CASSSGVNYGYTF. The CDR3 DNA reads TGTGCCAGCAGCTCGGGGGTAAACTATGGCTACACCTTC. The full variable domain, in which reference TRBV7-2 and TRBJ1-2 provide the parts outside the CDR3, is GAGVSQSPSNKVTEKGKDVELRCDPISGHTALYWYRQSLGQGLEFLIYFQGNSAPDKSGLPSDRFSAERTGGSVSTLTIQRTQQEDSAVYLCASSSGVNYGYTFGSGTRLTVV.

The CDR3 sequence is CASRPPGLSYSEQFF. The CDR3 region has the DNA TGTGCCAGCAGGCCCCCGGGACTATCTTATAGTGAGCAGTTCTTC. The V and J genes are TRBV6-5 and TRBJ2-1, with 7 bases that match TRBD2. With V trimmed by 6 bases and J by 9 bases, 14 bases remained unmatched. The CDR3 runs 15 residues. Looked up from germline, CDR1 is MNHEY and CDR2 is SVGAGI.

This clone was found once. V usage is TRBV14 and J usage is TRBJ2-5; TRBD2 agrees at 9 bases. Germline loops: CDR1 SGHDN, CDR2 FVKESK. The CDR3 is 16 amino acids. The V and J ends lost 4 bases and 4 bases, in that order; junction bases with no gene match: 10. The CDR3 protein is CASSLPRRGGTETQYF. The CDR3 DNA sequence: TGTGCCAGCAGCCTGCCGCGGCGGGGGGGAACAGAGACCCAGTACTTC.

The CDR3 sequence is CSVSGYEQYF. Written as DNA, the CDR3 is TGCAGTGTTAGCGGTTACGAGCAGTACTTC. This chain links TRBV20-1 with TRBJ2-7; the D gene is possibly TRBD2 (6 bases). This CDR3 comprises 10 residues. In germline, CDR1 is DFQATT, CDR2 SNEGSKA (reference sequence). Trimming stripped 7 bases from V and 4 bases from J, with 8 bases between.

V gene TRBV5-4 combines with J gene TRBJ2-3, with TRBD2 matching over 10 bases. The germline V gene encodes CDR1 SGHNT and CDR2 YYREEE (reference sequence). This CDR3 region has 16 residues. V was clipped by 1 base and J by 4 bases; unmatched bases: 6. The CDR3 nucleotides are TGTGCCAGCAGCTTGAAAAGCGGGAGGGCCTCAGATACGCAGTATTTT. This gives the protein CASSLKSGRASDTQYF.

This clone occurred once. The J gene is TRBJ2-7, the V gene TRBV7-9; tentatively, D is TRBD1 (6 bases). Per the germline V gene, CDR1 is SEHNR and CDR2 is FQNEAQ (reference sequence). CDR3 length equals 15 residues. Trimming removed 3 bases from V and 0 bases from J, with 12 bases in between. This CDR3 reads CASSFGGSSSYEQYF. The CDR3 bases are TGTGCCAGCAGCTTTGGGGGCTCGAGCTCCTACGAGCAGTACTTC.

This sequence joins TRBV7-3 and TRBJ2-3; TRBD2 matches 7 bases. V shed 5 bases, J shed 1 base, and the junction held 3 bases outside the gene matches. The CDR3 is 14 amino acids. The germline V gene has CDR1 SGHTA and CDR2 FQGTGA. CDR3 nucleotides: TGTGCCAGCAGCGGCGGGAGAGGCACAGATACGCAGTATTTT. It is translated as CASSGGRGTDTQYF. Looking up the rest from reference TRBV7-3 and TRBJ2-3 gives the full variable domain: GAGVSQTPSNKVTEKGKYVELRCDPISGHTALYWYRQSLGQGPEFLIYFQGTGAADDSGLPNDRFFAVRPEGSVSTLKIQRTERGDSAVYLCASSGGRGTDTQYFGPGTRLTVL.

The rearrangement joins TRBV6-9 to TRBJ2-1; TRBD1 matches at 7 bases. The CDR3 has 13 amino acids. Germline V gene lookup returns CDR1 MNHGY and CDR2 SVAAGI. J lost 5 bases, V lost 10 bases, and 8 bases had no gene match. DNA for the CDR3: TGTGCCACCGGACAGGCCGCCCACAATGAGCAGTTCTTC. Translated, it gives CATGQAAHNEQFF.

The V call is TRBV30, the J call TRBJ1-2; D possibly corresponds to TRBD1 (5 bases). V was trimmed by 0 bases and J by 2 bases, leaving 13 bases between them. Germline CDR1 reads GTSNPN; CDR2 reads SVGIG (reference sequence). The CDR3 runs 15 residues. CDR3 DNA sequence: TGTGCCTGGAGTGTAGGCCAGGGAAGAAACTATGGCTACACCTTC. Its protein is CAWSVGQGRNYGYTF.

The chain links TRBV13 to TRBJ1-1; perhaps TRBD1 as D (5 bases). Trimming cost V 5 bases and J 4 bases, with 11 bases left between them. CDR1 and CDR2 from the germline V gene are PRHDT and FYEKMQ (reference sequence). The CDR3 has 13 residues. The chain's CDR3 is CASSMDKFTEAFF. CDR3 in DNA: TGTGCCAGCAGCATGGACAAATTCACTGAAGCTTTCTTT.

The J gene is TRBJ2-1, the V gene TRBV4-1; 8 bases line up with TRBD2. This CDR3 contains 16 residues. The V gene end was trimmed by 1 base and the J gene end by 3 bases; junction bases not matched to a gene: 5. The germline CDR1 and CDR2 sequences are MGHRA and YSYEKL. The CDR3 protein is CASSQGPLAGYNEQFF. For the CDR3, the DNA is TGCGCCAGCAGCCAAGGTCCGCTAGCGGGCTACAATGAGCAGTTCTTC.

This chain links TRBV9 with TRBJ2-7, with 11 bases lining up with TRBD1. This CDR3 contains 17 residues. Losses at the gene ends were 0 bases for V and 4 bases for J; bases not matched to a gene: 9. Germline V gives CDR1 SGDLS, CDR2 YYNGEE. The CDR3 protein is CASSVGFLGQGVYEQYF. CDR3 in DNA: TGTGCCAGCAGCGTAGGCTTTTTGGGACAGGGGGTATACGAGCAGTACTTC.

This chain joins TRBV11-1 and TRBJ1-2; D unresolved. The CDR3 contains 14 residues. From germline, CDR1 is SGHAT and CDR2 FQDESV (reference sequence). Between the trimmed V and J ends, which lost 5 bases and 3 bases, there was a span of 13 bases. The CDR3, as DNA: TGTGCCAGCAGCCAACTTGACAAGTACTATGGCTACACCTTC. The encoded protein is CASSQLDKYYGYTF.

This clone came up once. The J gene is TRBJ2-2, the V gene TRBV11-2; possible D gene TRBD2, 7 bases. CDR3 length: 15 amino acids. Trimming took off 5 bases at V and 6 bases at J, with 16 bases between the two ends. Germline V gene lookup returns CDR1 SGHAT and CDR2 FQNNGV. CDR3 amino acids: CASSPLGGRSGELFF. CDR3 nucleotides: TGTGCCAGCAGCCCTCTCGGGGGGCGTTCCGGGGAGCTGTTTTTT.

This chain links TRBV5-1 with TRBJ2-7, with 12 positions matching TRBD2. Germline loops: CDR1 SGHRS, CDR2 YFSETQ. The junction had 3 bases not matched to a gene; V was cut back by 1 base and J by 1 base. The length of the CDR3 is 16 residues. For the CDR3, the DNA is TGCGCCAGCAGCTTGACTAGCGGGAGGACTTCCTACGAGCAGTACTTC. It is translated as CASSLTSGRTSYEQYF.

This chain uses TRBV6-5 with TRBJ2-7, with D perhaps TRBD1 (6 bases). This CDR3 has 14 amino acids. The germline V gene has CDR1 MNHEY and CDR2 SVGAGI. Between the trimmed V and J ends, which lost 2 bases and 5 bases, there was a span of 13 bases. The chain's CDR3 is CASSYQGHVDEQYF. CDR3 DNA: TGTGCCAGCAGTTACCAGGGACATGTCGACGAGCAGTACTTC.

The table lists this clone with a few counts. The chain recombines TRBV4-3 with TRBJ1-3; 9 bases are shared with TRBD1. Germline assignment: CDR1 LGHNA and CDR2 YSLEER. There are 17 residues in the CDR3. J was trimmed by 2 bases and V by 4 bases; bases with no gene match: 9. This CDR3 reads CASSLFTGGGPGNTIYF. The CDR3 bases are TGCGCCAGCAGCCTCTTTACAGGGGGCGGACCTGGAAACACCATATATTTT.

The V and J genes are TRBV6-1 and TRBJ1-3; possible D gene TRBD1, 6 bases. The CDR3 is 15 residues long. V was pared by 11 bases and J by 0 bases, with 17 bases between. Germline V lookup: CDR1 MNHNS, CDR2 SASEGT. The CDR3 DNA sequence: TGTGCCGGGGAACAGGGACGGGACTCTGGAAACACCATATATTTT. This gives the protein CAGEQGRDSGNTIYF.

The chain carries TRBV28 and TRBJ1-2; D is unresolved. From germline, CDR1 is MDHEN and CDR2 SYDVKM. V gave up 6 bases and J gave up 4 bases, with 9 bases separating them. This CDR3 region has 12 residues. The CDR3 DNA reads TGTGCCAGCAGCCAGGATTTCTATGGCTACACCTTC. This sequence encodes CASSQDFYGYTF.

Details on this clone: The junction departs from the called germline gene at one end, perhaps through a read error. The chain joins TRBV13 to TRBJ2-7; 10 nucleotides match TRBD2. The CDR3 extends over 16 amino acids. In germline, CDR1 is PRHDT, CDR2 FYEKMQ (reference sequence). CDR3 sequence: CASSLSGRAFSNEQYF. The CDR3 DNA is TGTGCCAGCAGCTTAAGCGGGAGGGCCTTCTCCAACGAGCAGTACTTC.

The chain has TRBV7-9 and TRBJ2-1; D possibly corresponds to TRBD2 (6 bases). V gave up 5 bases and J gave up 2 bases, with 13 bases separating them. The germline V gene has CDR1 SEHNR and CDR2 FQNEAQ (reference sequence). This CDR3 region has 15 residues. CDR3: CASSKQAGPYNEQFF. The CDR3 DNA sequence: TGTGCCAGCAGCAAGCAAGCGGGCCCCTACAATGAGCAGTTCTTC.

The CDR3 DNA reads TGTGCCAGTAGTATCAAAGTGGGACAGGGAAAACCCCTCCACTTT. This encodes CASSIKVGQGKPLHF. The gene calls are TRBV19 and TRBJ1-6, with 9 bases matching TRBD1. The CDR3 runs to 15 residues. Germline CDR1 and CDR2: LNHDA and SQIVND (reference sequence). The V and J ends lost 3 bases and 12 bases, in that order; junction bases with no gene match: 9.

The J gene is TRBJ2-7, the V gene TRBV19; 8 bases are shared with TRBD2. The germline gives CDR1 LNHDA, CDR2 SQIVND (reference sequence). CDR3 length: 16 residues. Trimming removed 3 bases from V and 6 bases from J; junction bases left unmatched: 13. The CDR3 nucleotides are TGTGCCAGTAGTATTGGGGTAGCGGGAATTTCGGGCGAGCAGTACTTC. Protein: CASSIGVAGISGEQYF.

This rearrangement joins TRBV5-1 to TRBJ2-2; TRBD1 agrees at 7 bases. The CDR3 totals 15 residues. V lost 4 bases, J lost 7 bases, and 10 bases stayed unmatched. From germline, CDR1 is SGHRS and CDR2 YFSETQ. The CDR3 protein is CASSAMGQGDGELFF. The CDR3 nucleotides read TGCGCCAGCAGCGCGATGGGTCAGGGGGACGGGGAGCTGTTTTTT.

In nucleotides, the CDR3 is TGTGCCAGCAGCCCAGACAGGGAACGGACCTACGAGCAGTACTTC. This codes for CASSPDRERTYEQYF. The chain has TRBV7-2 and TRBJ2-7; 7 bases align to TRBD1. Trimming took 5 bases from V and 2 from J; bases not matched to a gene: 9. Germline lookup yields CDR1 SGHTA and CDR2 FQGNSA. This CDR3 has 15 residues.

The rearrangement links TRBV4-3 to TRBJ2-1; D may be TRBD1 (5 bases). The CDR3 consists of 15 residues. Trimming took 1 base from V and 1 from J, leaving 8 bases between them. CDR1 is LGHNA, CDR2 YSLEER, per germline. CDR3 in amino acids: CASSQVSGSYNEQFF. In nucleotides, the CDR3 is TGCGCCAGCAGCCAAGTGTCAGGGTCCTACAATGAGCAGTTCTTC.

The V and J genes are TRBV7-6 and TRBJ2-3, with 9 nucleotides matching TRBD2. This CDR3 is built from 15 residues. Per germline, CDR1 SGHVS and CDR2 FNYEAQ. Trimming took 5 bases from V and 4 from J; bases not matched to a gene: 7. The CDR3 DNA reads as TGTGCCAGCAGCCCCCCGGGACTAGCCCCAGATACGCAGTATTTT. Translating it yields CASSPPGLAPDTQYF.

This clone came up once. CDR3 region: CASSSRDTSYNEQFF. The CDR3 region has the DNA TGTGCCAGCAGTTCCCGGGACACTTCCTACAATGAGCAGTTCTTC. The genes are TRBV27 and TRBJ2-1, with D possibly matching TRBD1 (6 bases). CDR1 MNHEY and CDR2 SMNVEV come from the germline V gene (reference sequence). The CDR3 has 15 amino acids. Between the trimmed V and J ends, which lost 4 bases and 1 base, there was a span of 11 bases.

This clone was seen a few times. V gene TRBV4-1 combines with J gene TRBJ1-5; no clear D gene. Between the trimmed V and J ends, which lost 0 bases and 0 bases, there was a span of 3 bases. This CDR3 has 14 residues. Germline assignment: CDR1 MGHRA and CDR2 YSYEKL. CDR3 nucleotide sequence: TGCGCCAGCAGCCAAGATCATAGCAATCAGCCCCAGCATTTT. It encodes CASSQDHSNQPQHF.